Given below is one T cell receptor (beta chain) in context. TCRdb keeps only in-frame clones here, not all; method: immunoSEQ multiplex PCR. The sample yields 350,000 to 450,000 clones, approximately 90% seen once. The germline V and J ends were trimmed by 6 bases and 4 bases, with 10 bases remaining between them. Germline lookup yields CDR1 LNHDA and CDR2 SQIVND (reference sequence). CDR3 length: 13 amino acids. This sample is part of a study of control samples from healthy donors and cancer patients. The receptor's source is a man in his forties with head and neck cancer. This chain uses TRBV19 with TRBJ1-5; D not resolved. The sequencing input was PBMCs. CDR3 in amino acids: CASSNSRNQPQHF. The CDR3 DNA reads as TGTGCCAGTAGCAATTCCCGGAATCAGCCCCAGCATTTT.